One sample yielded the 11 T cell receptor beta chains listed below, sequenced in a study of T cell clonality in common variable immunodeficiency. Findings and limits, study-wide: Reportedly, TCR beta sequences from common variable immunodeficiency showed fewer deletions and N-nucleotide insertions.

Repertoires were generated with immunoSEQ multiplex PCR, while TCRdb's copy carries only in-frame clones and drops some. There are tens of thousands of clones in the sample, none observed a single time. No antigens are known for them. The material sequenced was peripheral blood mononuclear cells. Receptors originate from a human donor with common variable immunodeficiency.

This clone was detected a few times. The CDR3 end is not reached by the read, which stops 3 residues before it; the germline J gene fills it in. The same CDR3 also results from other DNA sequences found in this sample. This chain links TRBV7-3 with TRBJ2-5; 9 bases fit TRBD2. The CDR3 totals 15 residues. Germline CDR1 SGHTA, CDR2 FQGTGA. After removal of 2 bases from V and 2 bases from J, the junction contained 3 bases not matched to a gene. CDR3 sequence reads: CASSLVAGGQETQYF. CDR3 bases read: TGTGCCAGCAGCTTAGTTGCGGGGGGGCAAGAGACC.

This clone was found many times. The CDR3 bases that were read are TGTGCCAGCAGCCGGGACAGGGGGCAGGGTGAA. Residues: CASSRDRGQGE. The entire CDR3 sequence reads CASSRDRGQGEAFF. This chain joins TRBV5-4 and TRBJ1-1; TRBD1 aligns across 12 bases. The CDR3 end is not reached by the read, which stops 3 residues before it; the germline J gene fills it in. From germline, CDR1 is SGHNT and CDR2 YYREEE (reference sequence). This CDR3 has 14 amino acids. Losses at the gene ends were 4 bases for V and 7 bases for J; bases not matched to a gene: 5.

This clone was observed at least ten times. The read terminates 3 residues ahead of where the CDR3 ends, so the germline J gene completes it. The gene calls are TRBV5-1 and TRBJ2-1; 9 bases align to TRBD2. The CDR3 runs 15 residues. Germline assignment: CDR1 SGHRS and CDR2 YFSETQ. The V and J ends lost 0 bases and 3 bases, in that order; junction bases with no gene match: 1. The CDR3 sequence is CASSLEAGGYNEQFF. Incomplete CDR3 DNA: TGCGCCAGCAGCTTGGAAGCGGGGGGCTACAATGAG.

CDR3 amino acids: CASSPGQILYEQYF. The CDR3 bases that were read are TGTGCCAGCTCCCCGGGACAGATTTTATACGAG. This chain connects TRBV18 to TRBJ2-7, with 7 bases that match TRBD1. The CDR3 end is not reached by the read, which stops 3 residues before it; the germline J gene fills it in. The CDR3 contains 14 residues. Trimming cost V 6 bases and J 4 bases; bases outside gene matches: 9. Germline-derived CDR1 and CDR2 are KGHSH and LQKENI.

This clone was counted ten times or more. The read terminates 3 residues ahead of where the CDR3 ends, so the germline J gene completes it. J is TRBJ2-5 and V is TRBV7-2, with TRBD2 identical over 9 bases. Germline lookup yields CDR1 SGHTA and CDR2 FQGNSA. The CDR3 is made up of 18 amino acids. V trimming: 0 bases; J trimming: 0 bases; junction bases outside the gene matches: 8. The CDR3: CASSLARQVAGDQETQYF. The sequenced CDR3 bases are TGTGCCAGCAGCTTAGCCCGCCAAGTAGCGGGGGACCAAGAGACC.

To note about this clone: With the read ending 3 residues before the CDR3 end, the germline J gene is used to fill in that end. This chain uses TRBV7-2 with TRBJ2-7; the match to TRBD2 covers 8 bases. Germline lookup yields CDR1 SGHTA and CDR2 FQGNSA. The CDR3 spans 13 residues. V lost 4 bases to trimming and J lost 5 bases; unmatched junction nucleotides: 4. The sequenced CDR3 bases are TGTGCCAGCAGCTCGGGGGGGGCCCACGAG. Protein product: CASSSGGAHE. The whole CDR3 protein reads CASSSGGAHEQYF.

This clone was observed at least ten times. The read falls 3 residues short of the CDR3 end, and the missing part is taken from the germline J gene. The chain combines TRBV11-2 with TRBJ1-5; D remains ambiguous. Germline V CDR1 and CDR2: SGHAT, FQNNGV. The CDR3 consists of 14 residues. V shed 0 bases and J shed 1 base, with 4 bases lying between them. The sequenced CDR3 bases are TGTGCCAGCAGCTTAGAACTGAGCAATCAGCCC. Protein sequence: CASSLELSNQP. The complete CDR3 sequence is CASSLELSNQPQHF.

This clone occurred a few times. With the read ending 3 residues before the CDR3 end, the germline J gene is used to fill in that end. The genes are TRBV7-6 and TRBJ1-5, with TRBD1 matching over 9 bases. Germline V gene lookup returns CDR1 SGHVS and CDR2 FNYEAQ. This CDR3 region has 15 residues. V was clipped by 4 bases and J by 5 bases; unmatched bases: 6. CDR3 sequence reads: CASSSGQGFYQPQHF. The part of the CDR3 DNA that was read is TGTGCCAGCAGCTCAGGACAGGGGTTCTATCAGCCC.

This clone appeared many times. The read gets to within 3 residues of the CDR3 end, and the germline J gene fills in the rest. The chain joins TRBV18 to TRBJ2-5, with 7 bases that match TRBD1. CDR3 size: 13 residues. Germline V gene sequence: CDR1 KGHSH, CDR2 LQKENI. V shed 6 bases, J shed 2 bases, and the junction held 3 bases outside the gene matches. The CDR3 sequence: CASSGTEQETQYF. The CDR3 bases that were read are TGTGCCAGCTCCGGGACAGAGCAAGAGACC. Full variable domain (outside the CDR3, taken from reference TRBV18 and TRBJ2-5): NAGVMQNPRHLVRRRGQEARLRCSPMKGHSHVYWYRQLPEEGLKFMVYLQKENIIDESGMPKERFSAEFPKEGPSILRIQQVVRGDSAAYFCASSGTEQETQYFGPGTRLLVL.

Ten or more counts support this clone. The CDR3 goes on 3 residues after the read ends, and that part is filled in from the germline J gene. The chain links TRBV5-1 to TRBJ2-1, with 7 bases identical to TRBD2. The CDR3 extends over 15 amino acids. V was pared by 0 bases and J by 3 bases, with 3 bases of the junction left unmatched. Germline loops: CDR1 SGHRS, CDR2 YFSETQ. This CDR3 reads CASSLAAGVYNEQFF. The sequenced CDR3 bases are TGCGCCAGCAGCTTGGCCGCGGGGGTCTACAATGAG.

For this clone: The CDR3 goes on 3 residues after the read ends, and that part is filled in from the germline J gene. The gene calls are TRBV20-1 and TRBJ2-1; 14 nucleotides line up with TRBD2. The germline V gene has CDR1 DFQATT and CDR2 SNEGSKA (reference sequence). CDR3 length: 15 amino acids. J gave up 9 bases and V 4 bases, and 8 bases lay outside the gene matches. This CDR3 reads CSATPTSGGASEQFF. The sequenced CDR3 bases are TGCAGTGCTACACCGACTAGCGGGGGGGCCAGTGAG.